This TCR beta chain was obtained from a study of PD-L1 blockade in urothelial cancer listed by TCRdb under 2017. Broadly, across the study: All patients started therapy in about 2014 and received atezolizumab 1,200 mg intravenously every 3 weeks. About nine tenths of the roughly 29 patients were identified as males with urothelial cancer of bladder origin, and a prior smoking history was reported by 18 of 29 patients. An ECOG performance status of 0 or 1 was recorded for the patients, and 0 to 3 prior chemotherapy regimens had been received by the patients. Blood samples were analyzed 3 weeks after the start of treatment (second dose) and 6 weeks after the start of treatment. A median of about 140,000 T cells and 85,000 or so unique TCRs was obtained from blood samples, and a median clonality of approximately 0.08 was observed. An exploratory multi-omic analysis was conducted of the somatic, immune and clinical correlates of response to PD-L1 blockade with atezolizumab in urothelial cancer. Pretreatment tumor samples and matched peripheral blood, collected serially before and after atezolizumab treatment, underwent TCR sequencing. Progression-free survival longer than 6 months counted as durable clinical benefit, and TCR features were additionally tested against both progression-free and overall survival. In the same patients, whole exome sequencing and RNA sequencing of pretreatment tumors were performed in addition to TCR sequencing. Durable clinical benefit was achieved by nine patients and was not achieved by 20 patients. Approximately 30 patients had pretreatment blood TCR-seq, about 24 had at least one posttreatment blood collection, and about 24 had tumor TCR-seq. Overall study results and their limits: Because of the small sample size (n of about 29) and the many exploratory analyses performed, the results are intended to be regarded as hypothesis-generating. At 3 weeks after the start of treatment, tumor-associated TCR clones in peripheral blood had expanded more in patients with durable benefit (n ≈ 20, p = 0.022). Improved progression-free and overall survival was associated with having pretreatment peripheral blood TCR clonality below the median.

A note on this clone: No antigen is known for it. Per-base quality was not reported, and no clone a single base away is much larger than it.

Synthetic TCR analog templates were spiked into each PCR to estimate absolute template abundance from read counts. The immunoSEQ assay used bias-controlled V and J gene primers to amplify TCRbeta CDR3 regions from genomic DNA. Sequencing of rearranged TCRbeta segments was done at approximately 20X coverage. The authors' pipeline ran thus. Clustering was used to correct sequencing errors, and CDR3s were annotated against IMGT to assign V, D and J genes. Downstream analyses used only productive TCRbeta rearrangements, leaving out any out-of-frame or stop-codon sequences. Clonality was calculated as one minus the Shannon entropy normalized by the log of the number of unique productive sequences. Clones differing between time points or between blood and tumor were identified using Fisher's exact test with Benjamini-Hochberg correction, with an adjusted p below 0.01 applied as the threshold. TCRdb took this table from immuneACCESS and kept in-frame rearrangements with V and J called. Such tables lack part of the clones; where checked against another copy, unresolved V genes explain under half of the gap, and the rest is unexplained. V and J calls and clone size are those listed in that table; D and trimming were worked out from the DNA. In this sample the table shows under 80,000 clones, roughly 76% of which occur a single time. Jointly, the top ten make up around 5.4% of the sample.

The time point label for this specimen denotes: pretreatment peripheral blood. The cohort comprised approximately 30 patients with locally advanced or metastatic urothelial carcinoma treated at Memorial Sloan Kettering on a trial protocol. Peripheral blood mononuclear cells were collected pretreatment and during treatment, at between 1 and 8 total time points per patient. The Qiagen DNeasy Blood extraction kit was used to purify genomic DNA from total PBMCs and tumor samples. PBMCs were collected pretreatment and during treatment, and were isolated and stored as previously described. Trimmed from V: 4 bases; trimmed from J: 8 bases; junction bases lacking a gene match: 10. The CDR3, from cysteine to phenylalanine, totals 15 residues. CDR3 DNA is the only sequence kept; it has 45 bases, read in frame from the first base. The germline V gene supplies CDR1 KGHSH and CDR2 LQKENI.

The material sequenced was PBMCs, taken around atezolizumab (anti-PD-L1) treatment. The TCR was taken from a man between 65 and 85 years old with urothelial cancer. The chain was built from TRBV18 and TRBJ1-4; TRBD1 lines up with 7 middle nucleotides. The CDR3 is CASSLQTGRGEKLFF. Here is the DNA: TGTGCCAGCTCACTACAGACAGGGCGAGGAGAAAAACTGTTTTTT. Full variable domain (CDR3 extended with the reference TRBV18 and TRBJ1-4 proteins): NAGVMQNPRHLVRRRGQEARLRCSPMKGHSHVYWYRQLPEEGLKFMVYLQKENIIDESGMPKERFSAEFPKEGPSILRIQQVVRGDSAAYFCASSLQTGRGEKLFFGSGTQLSVL.